This TCR beta chain was found in a study of T cell responses to AZD1222 COVID-19 vaccine. Overall study findings and caveats: Females made up more of the donors, who were largely white British, and clonal diversity may have come out too low.

Of note for this clone: What it recognizes is unknown.

The method was immunoSEQ multiplex PCR; TCRdb's version includes in-frame clones alone and lacks a portion of them. The sample holds about 120,000 clones, approximately 94% seen once. Germline V gene data show CDR1 as MGHDK and CDR2 as SYGVNS. The V gene lost 4 bases and the J gene lost 0 bases, with 4 bases spanning the gap. The CDR3 runs to 12 residues. The chain employs TRBV25-1 and TRBJ2-7; D gene ambiguous. The sequence came from an adult who received the AZD1222 COVID-19 vaccine. Here the sequenced sample was peripheral blood, taken 28 days after the second AZD1222 dose. The CDR3 loop reads CASSVDSYEQYF. CDR3 sequence (DNA): TGTGCCAGCAGTGTGGACTCCTACGAGCAGTACTTC.